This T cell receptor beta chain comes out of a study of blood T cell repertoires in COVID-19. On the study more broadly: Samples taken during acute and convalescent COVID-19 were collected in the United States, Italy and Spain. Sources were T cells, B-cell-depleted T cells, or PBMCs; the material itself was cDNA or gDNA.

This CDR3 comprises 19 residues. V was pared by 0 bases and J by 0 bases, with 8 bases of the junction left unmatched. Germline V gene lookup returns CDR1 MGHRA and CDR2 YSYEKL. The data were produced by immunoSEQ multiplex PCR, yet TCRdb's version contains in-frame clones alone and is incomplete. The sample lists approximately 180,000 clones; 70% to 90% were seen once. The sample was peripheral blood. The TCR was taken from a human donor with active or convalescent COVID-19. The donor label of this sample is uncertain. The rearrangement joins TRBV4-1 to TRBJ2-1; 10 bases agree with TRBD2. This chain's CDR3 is CASSQDGFASGSSYNEQFF. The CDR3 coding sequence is TGCGCCAGCAGCCAAGATGGATTTGCTAGCGGGAGCTCCTACAATGAGCAGTTCTTC.